These T cell receptor beta chains were read from a single sample in a study of blood T cell repertoires in COVID-19. Sequencing used immunoSEQ multiplex PCR; TCRdb keeps in-frame clones, though not all of them. The sample records over 10,000 clones, 65% to 90% being singletons. The material sequenced was peripheral blood. These receptors came from a human donor in a cohort sampled during active COVID-19. CDR3s include the opening cysteine and the closing phenylalanine or tryptophan. The D gene is left open where the match is weak. The size entry is marked missing in some rows and otherwise reads once, few, many or a size class.

CDR3 DNA	CDR3 protein	clone size	J gene	D gene	V gene
TGTGCCAGCAGCTACAGGCTCAATCAGCCCCAGCATTTT	CASSYRLNQPQHF	.	TRBJ1-5	.	TRBV5-5
TGTGCCAGCAGCTCGCCGGGACAGGGGAGCGAGCAGTACTTC	CASSSPGQGSEQYF	.	TRBJ2-7	TRBD1	TRBV7-9
TGTGCCAGCAGCCAAGAAGCCGGGGTCTATGGCTACACCTTC	CASSQEAGVYGYTF	.	TRBJ1-2	.	TRBV3-1/TRBV3-2
TGTGCCAGCAGTGACACTGGGCAGATCCCCTACGAGCAGTACTTC	CASSDTGQIPYEQYF	.	TRBJ2-7	.	TRBV6-1
TGCGCCAGCAGCCCGAGGACCTTGGGACTAGCGGTGAACACCGGGGAGCTGTTTTTT	CASSPRTLGLAVNTGELFF	.	TRBJ2-2	TRBD2	TRBV5-1
TGTGCCAGCAGGACTGGCACAGATACGCAGTATTTT	CASRTGTDTQYF	.	TRBJ2-3	.	TRBV11-2
TGTGCCAGTAGTATTGGAGCGGGACAGGGGGGTGGGGCCCAGTACTTC	CASSIGAGQGGGAQYF	.	TRBJ2-5	TRBD1	TRBV19
TGTGCCAGCAGTTCTGTTAGCAGCACAGATACGCAGTATTTT	CASSSVSSTDTQYF	.	TRBJ2-3	.	TRBV6-2/TRBV6-3
TGCGCCAGCAGCTTTGGGGCGCCCGGCGGGGAGCTGTTTTTT	CASSFGAPGGELFF	.	TRBJ2-2	.	TRBV5-1
TGTGCCAGCAGTGACAGGGTGAACTACAATGAGCAGTTCTTC	CASSDRVNYNEQFF	.	TRBJ2-1	.	TRBV25-1
TGTGCCAGCAGCCAGGGGCGGACCCGAGAAGGCTACACCTTC	CASSQGRTREGYTF	.	TRBJ1-2	.	TRBV7-3
TGTGCCAGCAGCTTAGATTTTAGCGTGGATACGCAGTATTTT	CASSLDFSVDTQYF	.	TRBJ2-3	.	TRBV11-2
TGTGCCAGCAGCTTAAGGGGGAACTCTGGAAACACCATATATTTT	CASSLRGNSGNTIYF	.	TRBJ1-3	.	TRBV7-8
TGTGCCAGCACCCCAGGGGCCGGAGACACCATATATTTT	CASTPGAGDTIYF	once	TRBJ1-3	.	TRBV6-5
TGTGCCAGCAGTCTTACAGGGGGCCACATTCAGTACTTC	CASSLTGGHIQYF	few	TRBJ2-4	TRBD1	TRBV6-2/TRBV6-3
TGTGCCAGCAGTCCTGGCACAGATACGCAGTATTTT	CASSPGTDTQYF	few	TRBJ2-3	.	TRBV5-4
TGCGCCAGCAGACGTACTAGCGGGGGGGCCTACGAGCAGTACTTC	CASRRTSGGAYEQYF	.	TRBJ2-7	TRBD2	TRBV4-1
TGTGCCAGCAGCAGGACAGGGGCTGGAAACACCATATATTTT	CASSRTGAGNTIYF	once	TRBJ1-3	TRBD1	TRBV6-1
TGTGCCAGCAGTGGCGACAGGGACCCTTACTATGGCTACACCTTC	CASSGDRDPYYGYTF	.	TRBJ1-2	TRBD1	TRBV27
TGTGCCAGCAGCTTAGTAGGAGGGATGACCGGGGAGCTGTTTTTT	CASSLVGGMTGELFF	.	TRBJ2-2	.	TRBV7-9
TGTGCCAGCAGTGTACAGGGGGCTCTCCGGGGCTACACCTTC	CASSVQGALRGYTF	.	TRBJ1-2	TRBD1	TRBV25-1
TGTGCCAGCAGCTTAGGCCCGTCGGGTGCACCCTACGAGCAGTACTTC	CASSLGPSGAPYEQYF	.	TRBJ2-7	.	TRBV7-3
TGTGCCAGCAGCCCACGGTCCGGGACAGGGGGGTCGGAAACTGAAGCTTTCTTT	CASSPRSGTGGSETEAFF	few	TRBJ1-1	TRBD1	TRBV7-6
TGTGCCAGCAGCAGGACGGGGGGTATGGCGGCCAACGTCCTGACTTTC	CASSRTGGMAANVLTF	.	TRBJ2-6	TRBD2	TRBV5-8
TGTGCCAGTAGTAGAGGACAGGAGTATAGCAATCAGCCCCAGCATTTT	CASSRGQEYSNQPQHF	.	TRBJ1-5	TRBD1	TRBV19
TGTGCCAGCAGTGATCTCTACAGGGGGGGATACAATGAGCAGTTCTTC	CASSDLYRGGYNEQFF	.	TRBJ2-1	.	TRBV25-1
TGTGCCAGCAGTCTCGACAGTGGAAGCACTGAAGCTTTCTTT	CASSLDSGSTEAFF	.	TRBJ1-1	.	TRBV3-1/TRBV3-2
TGTGCCAGCAGCTTAATGGCGGGGGGGCAGGATACGCAGTATTTT	CASSLMAGGQDTQYF	.	TRBJ2-3	TRBD2	TRBV7-3
TGTGCCAGCACGTCCCTAGCGGGGGGCGGGCGGGAGACCCAGTACTTC	CASTSLAGGGRETQYF	.	TRBJ2-5	TRBD2	TRBV2
TGCGCCAGCAGCTATCGGACATCTTTGGGGGAGCAGTACTTC	CASSYRTSLGEQYF	.	TRBJ2-7	.	TRBV5-1
TGTGCCAGCAAGAGGAATCGGGACAGCATGAAAAAGGTGTTTTTT	CASKRNRDSMKKVFF	.	TRBJ1-4	TRBD1	TRBV6-5
TGTGCCAGCAGCCTTTCGACAGGGCCAGATACGCAGTATTTT	CASSLSTGPDTQYF	.	TRBJ2-3	TRBD1	TRBV7-9
TGTGCCAGCAGTCGCGACACAACGAACACTGAAGCTTTCTTT	CASSRDTTNTEAFF	.	TRBJ1-1	.	TRBV6-2/TRBV6-3
TGTGCCAGCAGTGAACAGGGTAGAAGCTCACCCCTCCACTTT	CASSEQGRSSPLHF	.	TRBJ1-6	.	TRBV2
TGTGCCAGCTCATCGGACAGCCCGGCGCCCCAGCATTTT	CASSSDSPAPQHF	.	TRBJ1-5	.	TRBV18
TGTGCCAGCAGCTTACCAGGGTGGGGTGGAAACACCATATATTTT	CASSLPGWGGNTIYF	few	TRBJ1-3	.	TRBV7-9
TGTGCCAGCAGTACAGGACAGGTTGGCTATGGCTACACCTTC	CASSTGQVGYGYTF	.	TRBJ1-2	TRBD1	TRBV7-8
TGTGCCACGGGACTAGCGGTTGAGACCCAGTACTTC	CATGLAVETQYF	.	TRBJ2-5	TRBD2	TRBV2
TGTGCCAGCAGCTTTAGAAGTAACACTGAAGCTTTCTTT	CASSFRSNTEAFF	.	TRBJ1-1	.	TRBV7-2
TGTGCCAGCAGCTTAGGAGTGGGACACCAGAGGATGAACACTGAAGCTTTCTTT	CASSLGVGHQRMNTEAFF	few	TRBJ1-1	.	TRBV7-8
TGCGCCAGCAGCTTGGTGAGGGGAGGCACCGGGGAGCTGTTTTTT	CASSLVRGGTGELFF	.	TRBJ2-2	.	TRBV5-1
TGTGCCAGCAGCCCCACCATTTCGACAGGGAATGAAAAACTGTTTTTT	CASSPTISTGNEKLFF	.	TRBJ1-4	TRBD1	TRBV3-1/TRBV3-2
TGTGCCAGCAGCCCCGGGACAATATACGAGCAGTACTTC	CASSPGTIYEQYF	.	TRBJ2-7	.	TRBV7-9
TGTGCCAGCAGCGATCGGGCTAGCGGGGCAGATACGCAGTATTTT	CASSDRASGADTQYF	once	TRBJ2-3	TRBD2	TRBV6-2/TRBV6-3
TGCGCCAGCAGCCTACAGGGGGCGATGGATAATTCACCCCTCCACTTT	CASSLQGAMDNSPLHF	.	TRBJ1-6	TRBD1	TRBV5-1
TGTGCCAGCAGCTTAGGGGGGGGCACTGAAGCTTTCTTT	CASSLGGGTEAFF	.	TRBJ1-1	.	TRBV7-8
TGTGCCAGCAGCTTGGGGGGTTTCACTGAAGCTTTCTTT	CASSLGGFTEAFF	.	TRBJ1-1	.	TRBV11-3
TGTGCCAGCAGCCGAGGAGGGCCTAGATCGTTGAACACTGAAGCTTTCTTT	CASSRGGPRSLNTEAFF	.	TRBJ1-1	.	TRBV28
TGCGCCAGCAGCTCGCAGGGTGGGAACACTGAAGCTTTCTTT	CASSSQGGNTEAFF	.	TRBJ1-1	.	TRBV5-1
TGCAGTGCTAGTGCGACAGTATACACTGAAGCTTTCTTT	CSASATVYTEAFF	.	TRBJ1-1	.	TRBV20-1
TGTGCCAGCAGCCCTCGACAGGGGAGGGGGGAGACCCAGTACTTC	CASSPRQGRGETQYF	.	TRBJ2-5	.	TRBV7-3
TGTGCCAGCAGCGGCTCCCCAAGCACAGATACGCAGTATTTT	CASSGSPSTDTQYF	.	TRBJ2-3	.	TRBV13
TGCGCCAGCAAACGACAGGGTAACACTGAAGCTTTCTTT	CASKRQGNTEAFF	once	TRBJ1-1	TRBD1	TRBV5-1
TGTGCCAGCAGCTTGGGGCCAGGGGAGCAGCCCCAGCATTTT	CASSLGPGEQPQHF	.	TRBJ1-5	.	TRBV5-6